This TCR beta chain was recorded in a study of tumor-infiltrating lymphocytes in oesophageal squamous cell carcinoma. Via MiXCR, TCRdb re-called the PCR reads, giving one row per CDR3 protein. The data hold about 12,000 distinct CDR3 sequences, with less than 55% observed a single time. There are 12 residues in the CDR3. Trimming stripped 5 bases from V and 2 bases from J, with 5 bases between. Germline CDR1 MNHNS, CDR2 SASEGT. The chain couples TRBV6-1 to TRBJ2-3, with unresolved D. Sample: normal esophageal tissue next to the tumor. This clonotype was obtained from a male donor with esophageal squamous cell carcinoma. The CDR3 loop is CASSWATDTQYF. In nucleotides, the CDR3 is TGTGCCAGCAGTTGGGCCACAGATACGCAGTATTTT.